This TCR beta chain is from a study of early T cells in non-severe SARS-CoV-2 infection. About the research overall: Chains were not paired, and sequencing was done on bulk RNA from unsorted whole blood. Study findings and constraints: Private and CD4 specificities were missed by VDJdb matching, which favored anti-spike CD8 responses.

In the case of this clonotype: What it binds is unknown. A read error may account for a junction end that differs from germline.

Researchers attached unique molecular identifiers to individual cDNA molecules. In TCRdb, the 5' RACE reads were re-called with MiXCR into one record per CDR3 protein. The sample lists 55,000 to 70,000 distinct CDR3 sequences; roughly 12% were seen once. Germline V gene lookup returns CDR1 SGHRS and CDR2 YFSETQ. The CDR3 has 14 amino acids. This sequence originates from an adult who was a healthcare worker with PCR-confirmed SARS-CoV-2 infection or an uninfected control (not recorded which). Sequenced: whole blood. The chain combines TRBV5-1 with TRBJ2-6; 9 nucleotides match TRBD1. CDR3 sequence: CASSLYSPGQGSAF. DNA of the CDR3: TGCGCCAGCAGCTTGTATTCGCCGGGACAGGGTAGTGCTTTC.